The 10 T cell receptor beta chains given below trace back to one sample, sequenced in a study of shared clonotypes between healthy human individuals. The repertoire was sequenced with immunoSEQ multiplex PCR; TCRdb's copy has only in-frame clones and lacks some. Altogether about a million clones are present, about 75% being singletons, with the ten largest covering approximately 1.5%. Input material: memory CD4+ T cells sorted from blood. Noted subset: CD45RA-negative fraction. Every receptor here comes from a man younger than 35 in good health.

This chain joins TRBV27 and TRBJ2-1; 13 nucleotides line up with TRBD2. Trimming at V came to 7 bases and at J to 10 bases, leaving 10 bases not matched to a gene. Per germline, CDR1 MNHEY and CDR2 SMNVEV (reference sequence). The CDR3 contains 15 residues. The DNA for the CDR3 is TGTGCCAGCACTCCGGGACTAGCGGGATCTGTGGAGCAGTTCTTC. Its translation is CASTPGLAGSVEQFF.

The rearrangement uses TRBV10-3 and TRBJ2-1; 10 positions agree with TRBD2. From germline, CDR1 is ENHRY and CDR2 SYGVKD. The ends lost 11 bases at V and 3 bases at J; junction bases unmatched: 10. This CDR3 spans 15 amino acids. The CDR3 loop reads CAVTSGASGYNEQFF. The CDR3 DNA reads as TGTGCCGTCACTAGCGGGGCCTCAGGCTACAATGAGCAGTTCTTC.

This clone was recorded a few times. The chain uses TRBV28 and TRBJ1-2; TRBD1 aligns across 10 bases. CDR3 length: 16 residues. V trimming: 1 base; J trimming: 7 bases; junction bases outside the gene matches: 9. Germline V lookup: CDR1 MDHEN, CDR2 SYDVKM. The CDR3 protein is CASSLFNRGQGGGYTF. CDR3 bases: TGTGCCAGCAGTTTATTTAATAGAGGACAGGGGGGTGGCTACACCTTC.

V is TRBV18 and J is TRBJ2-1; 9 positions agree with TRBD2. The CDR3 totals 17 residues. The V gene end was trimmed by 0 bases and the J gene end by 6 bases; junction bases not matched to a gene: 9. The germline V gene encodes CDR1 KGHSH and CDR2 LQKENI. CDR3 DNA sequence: TGTGCCAGCTCACCACCGTTGGTGCGGGAGGGCCTCAATGAGCAGTTCTTC. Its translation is CASSPPLVREGLNEQFF. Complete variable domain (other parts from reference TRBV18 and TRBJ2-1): NAGVMQNPRHLVRRRGQEARLRCSPMKGHSHVYWYRQLPEEGLKFMVYLQKENIIDESGMPKERFSAEFPKEGPSILRIQQVVRGDSAAYFCASSPPLVREGLNEQFFGPGTRLTVL.

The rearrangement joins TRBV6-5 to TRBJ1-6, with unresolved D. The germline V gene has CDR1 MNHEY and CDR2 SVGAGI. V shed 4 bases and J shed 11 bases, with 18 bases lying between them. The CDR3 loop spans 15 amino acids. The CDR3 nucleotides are TGTGCCAGCAGTTTGGGATTAACGGACTTGCCACCCCTCCACTTT. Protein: CASSLGLTDLPPLHF.

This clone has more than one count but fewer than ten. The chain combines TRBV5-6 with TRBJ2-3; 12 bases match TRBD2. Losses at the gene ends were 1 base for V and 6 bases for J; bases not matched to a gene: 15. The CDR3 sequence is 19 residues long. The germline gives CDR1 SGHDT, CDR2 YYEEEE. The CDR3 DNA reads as TGTGCCAGCAGCTTGTGGGTTTCACAACTAGCGGGAGGTGGTGATACGCAGTATTTT. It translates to CASSLWVSQLAGGGDTQYF.

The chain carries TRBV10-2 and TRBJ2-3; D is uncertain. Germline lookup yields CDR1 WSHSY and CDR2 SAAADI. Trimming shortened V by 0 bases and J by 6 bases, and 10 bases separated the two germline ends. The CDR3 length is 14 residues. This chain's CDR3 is CASSESVGIDTQYF. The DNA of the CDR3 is TGCGCCAGCAGTGAGTCGGTGGGCATTGATACGCAGTATTTT.

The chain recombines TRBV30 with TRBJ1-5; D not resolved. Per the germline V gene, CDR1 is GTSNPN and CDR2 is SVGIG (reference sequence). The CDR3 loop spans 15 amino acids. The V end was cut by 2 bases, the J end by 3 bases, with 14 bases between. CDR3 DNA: TGTGCCTGGAGTCCGAACTACAGATCCAATCAGCCCCAGCATTTT. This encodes CAWSPNYRSNQPQHF.

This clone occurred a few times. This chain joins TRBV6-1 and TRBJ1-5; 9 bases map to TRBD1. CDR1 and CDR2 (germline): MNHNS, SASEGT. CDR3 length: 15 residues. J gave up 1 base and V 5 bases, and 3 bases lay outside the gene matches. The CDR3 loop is CASSRTGVSNQPQHF. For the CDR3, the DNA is TGTGCCAGCAGTCGGACAGGGGTCAGCAATCAGCCCCAGCATTTT.

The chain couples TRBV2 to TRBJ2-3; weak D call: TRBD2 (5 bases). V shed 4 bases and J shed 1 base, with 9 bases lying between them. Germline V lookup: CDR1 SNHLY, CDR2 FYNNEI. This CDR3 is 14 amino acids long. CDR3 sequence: CASSVLRGTDTQYF. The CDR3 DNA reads TGTGCCAGCAGTGTTTTGAGGGGCACAGATACGCAGTATTTT.